Given below is one TCR beta chain in context. Trimming left V 10 bases short and J 7 bases short, with 17 bases between. Germline CDR1 reads MNHNY; CDR2 reads SVGAGI (reference sequence). The CDR3 has 14 residues. Seattle researchers signed up patients amid active infection and tracked them longitudinally. This specimen belongs to a study of blood T cell repertoires in COVID-19. At the level of the study: Sources were T cells, B-cell-depleted T cells, or PBMCs; the material itself was cDNA or gDNA.

Some clones are missing from TCRdb's copy, which holds only in-frame ones; the method was immunoSEQ multiplex PCR. Among 95,000 to 150,000 clones listed, roughly 90% were seen once. The receptor was isolated from a woman aged 55-75 years with COVID-19, enrolled during active disease. This chain uses TRBV6-6 with TRBJ1-6, with a possible D match to TRBD1 (5 bases). The specimen sequenced was peripheral blood. CDR3 protein: CATLGGAENSPLHF. Here the CDR3 DNA reads TGTGCCACCCTCGGCGGGGCAGAAAATTCACCCCTCCACTTT.